These 28 T cell receptor beta chains were all obtained from the same sample, sequenced in a study of cytotoxic CD8 clonotypes in ibrutinib-treated CLL (TCRdb year 2021). Taken with the paper, the label for time point translates to: approximately 2 years on ibrutinib. Libraries were built with the immunoSEQ multiplex PCR assay. Imported from immuneACCESS, the table was reduced by TCRdb to in-frame sequences with V and J called. These copies leave out some clones; in studies compared against another copy, an unresolved V gene accounts for under half, and the cause of the remainder is not known. This sample comprises around 130,000 clones, around 84% of them detected only once. The ten most abundant clones make up about 3.3% of the sample. The starting material was PBMCs, obtained after 24 months of ibrutinib treatment. These receptors all stem from a human donor with chronic lymphocytic leukemia.

The V call is TRBV5-5, the J call TRBJ2-7, with D possibly TRBD1 on 5 matching bases. Trimming took 4 bases from V and 2 from J, leaving 13 bases between them. This CDR3 comprises 14 residues. Germline CDR1 SGHKS, CDR2 YYEKEE (reference sequence). The CDR3 nucleotides read TGTGCCAGCAGCACGGCGACAGAACCCTACGAGCAGTACTTC. This sequence encodes CASSTATEPYEQYF.

This clone has a single count. The chain uses TRBV7-8 and TRBJ1-1; D not certain. This CDR3 is 16 amino acids long. The germline V gene encodes CDR1 SGHVS and CDR2 FQNEAQ. The V end was cut by 2 bases, the J end by 0 bases, with 13 bases between. The CDR3 bases are TGTGCCAGCAGCTTACAAGGTTCAGAGATGAACACTGAAGCTTTCTTT. Translating it yields CASSLQGSEMNTEAFF.

The CDR3 reads CASLRSRNSYEQYF. The CDR3 region has the DNA TGTGCCAGCTTGAGAAGCAGAAACTCCTACGAGCAGTACTTC. The rearrangement links TRBV6-5 to TRBJ2-7; D unclear. The ends were cut back, 8 bases at V and 0 bases at J, with 14 bases in the middle. Germline CDR1 reads MNHEY; CDR2 reads SVGAGI. The CDR3 contains 14 residues.

The chain couples TRBV5-5 to TRBJ1-1, with D perhaps TRBD1 (5 bases). V was clipped by 2 bases and J by 3 bases, with 11 bases between them. The CDR3 is 14 amino acids. Germline lookup yields CDR1 SGHKS and CDR2 YYEKEE (reference sequence). CDR3 sequence (DNA): TGTGCCAGCAGCTTTCACAGGTCGGACACTGAAGCTTTCTTT. Translating it yields CASSFHRSDTEAFF.

The chain uses TRBV6-5 and TRBJ1-6; maybe TRBD1 (5 bases). CDR1 and CDR2 (germline): MNHEY, SVGAGI. The length of the CDR3 is 13 residues. The V end was cut by 7 bases, the J end by 9 bases, with 13 bases between. CDR3 residues: CASTRARASPLHF. The CDR3 DNA follows: TGTGCCAGCACTCGGGCCAGGGCTTCACCCCTCCACTTT.

CDR3 sequence: CATSASLAGAYNEQFF. The CDR3 DNA reads as TGTGCCACCAGCGCTTCACTAGCGGGGGCCTACAATGAGCAGTTCTTC. This chain uses TRBV15 with TRBJ2-1; the match to TRBD2 covers 11 bases. The germline V gene has CDR1 LNHNV and CDR2 YYDKDF (reference sequence). J lost 2 bases, V lost 5 bases, and 5 bases had no gene match. This CDR3 is 16 amino acids long.

The genes are TRBV20-1 and TRBJ1-2; no definite D call. V shed 0 bases and J shed 6 bases, with 5 bases lying between them. This CDR3 spans 11 amino acids. Germline lookup yields CDR1 DFQATT and CDR2 SNEGSKA (reference sequence). Here the CDR3 reads CSARDLDGYTF. The CDR3 coding sequence is TGCAGTGCTAGAGATCTAGATGGCTACACCTTC.

The chain uses TRBV4-3 and TRBJ2-3, with a possible D match to TRBD2 (5 bases). Deletions cut 0 bases from V and 5 bases from J, with 12 bases between. The CDR3 has 15 amino acids. CDR1 and CDR2 (germline): LGHNA, YSLEER. In nucleotides, the CDR3 is TGCGCCAGCAGCCAAGAGACGGGGTGGGGAGATACGCAGTATTTT. Translated: CASSQETGWGDTQYF.

The genes are TRBV9 and TRBJ2-3, with 7 bases aligning to TRBD1. Germline V lookup: CDR1 SGDLS, CDR2 YYNGEE. The V gene end was trimmed by 1 base and the J gene end by 8 bases; junction bases not matched to a gene: 7. This CDR3 is built from 14 residues. In DNA, the CDR3 is TGTGCCAGCAGCGTAAGAGGGGGCGGTGGTACGCAGTATTTT. It is translated as CASSVRGGGGTQYF.

V is TRBV28 and J is TRBJ1-5; no clear D gene. The CDR3 extends over 15 amino acids. Trimming shortened V by 7 bases and J by 7 bases, and 20 bases separated the two germline ends. Germline CDR1 and CDR2: MDHEN and SYDVKM. Here the CDR3 reads CASTPPQGSWQPQHF. CDR3 nucleotides: TGTGCCAGCACCCCCCCCCAAGGGTCCTGGCAGCCCCAGCATTTT.

The rearrangement joins TRBV7-9 to TRBJ2-2; 11 bases line up with TRBD2. This CDR3 has 16 residues. V gave up 7 bases and J gave up 7 bases; unmatched junction bases: 11. Germline-derived CDR1 and CDR2 are SEHNR and FQNEAQ (reference sequence). The DNA of the CDR3 is TGTGCCAGCACCCTGGCTAGCGGGGGGCTTAACGGGGAGCTGTTTTTT. Encoded protein: CASTLASGGLNGELFF.

The rearrangement uses TRBV19 and TRBJ2-3, with 10 bases identical to TRBD2. The CDR3 consists of 15 residues. The germline gives CDR1 LNHDA, CDR2 SQIVND (reference sequence). J gave up 7 bases and V 2 bases, and 6 bases lay outside the gene matches. CDR3 DNA sequence: TGTGCCAGTAGTATAATTAGCGGGGGGTCCCATACGCAGTATTTT. Translated, it gives CASSIISGGSHTQYF.

The genes are TRBV18 and TRBJ2-5; D is unclear. Germline V gene sequence: CDR1 KGHSH, CDR2 LQKENI. V was trimmed by 1 base and J by 1 base, leaving 13 bases between them. The length of the CDR3 is 16 residues. The CDR3 loop reads CASSPQGPGTQETQYF. CDR3 bases: TGTGCCAGCTCACCACAGGGTCCCGGAACCCAAGAGACCCAGTACTTC.

The gene calls are TRBV2 and TRBJ2-2; 8 bases are shared with TRBD2. V lost 6 bases to trimming and J lost 4 bases; unmatched junction nucleotides: 7. Germline CDR1 is SNHLY and CDR2 is FYNNEI. The CDR3 is 15 residues long. The CDR3 here is CASRTLRGGTGELFF. The DNA of the CDR3 is TGTGCCAGCAGGACTCTACGGGGGGGCACCGGGGAGCTGTTTTTT.

This chain uses TRBV27 with TRBJ2-7, with 7 nucleotides matching TRBD1. The CDR3 loop spans 17 amino acids. V was clipped by 6 bases and J by 1 base; unmatched bases: 15. The V gene's germline CDR1 is MNHEY and CDR2 SMNVEV (reference sequence). The CDR3 here is CASSRFSKTGISYEQYF. The CDR3 DNA follows: TGTGCCAGCAGCCGTTTCTCCAAGACAGGGATTTCCTACGAGCAGTACTTC.

The chain uses TRBV25-1 and TRBJ1-6; a weak D match, TRBD1 (6 bases). CDR1 is MGHDK and CDR2 is SYGVNS in the germline V gene. The length of the CDR3 is 15 residues. The ends were cut back, 3 bases at V and 9 bases at J, with 15 bases in the middle. CDR3 coding DNA: TGTGCCAGCAGTGATTCAACAGGGTCCGTTTCACCCCTCCACTTT. Translated, it gives CASSDSTGSVSPLHF.

This clone was counted between two and nine times. V and J are TRBV4-3 and TRBJ2-1, with TRBD1 matching over 10 bases. This CDR3 spans 18 amino acids. Germline CDR1 LGHNA, CDR2 YSLEER. V lost 0 bases, J lost 4 bases, and 9 bases stayed unmatched. The CDR3 reads CASSQDPRGTGVYNEQFF. CDR3 bases: TGCGCCAGCAGCCAAGATCCGCGAGGGACAGGGGTATACAATGAGCAGTTCTTC.

The V gene is TRBV4-1, the J gene TRBJ2-7; TRBD1 might be the D (6 bases). The germline CDR1 and CDR2 sequences are MGHRA and YSYEKL. V dropped 8 bases and J dropped 5 bases, with 16 bases sitting between them. This CDR3 is built from 13 residues. This chain's CDR3 is CASGSTGSHEQYF. The CDR3, as DNA: TGCGCCAGCGGAAGCACAGGGTCCCACGAGCAGTACTTC.

The chain employs TRBV6-4 and TRBJ1-1; 12 bases align to TRBD1. The CDR3 totals 15 residues. Trimming took 6 bases from V and 11 from J; bases not matched to a gene: 13. The germline V gene encodes CDR1 MRHNA and CDR2 SNTAGT. The CDR3 nucleotides are TGTGCCAGCAGCTCGAGTCCGGGACAGGGGGCTTTGGCTTTCTTT. It encodes CASSSSPGQGALAFF.

This CDR3 reads CASSPRTGAGNEQFF. The CDR3 DNA sequence: TGTGCCAGCAGCCCTCGGACAGGGGCGGGCAATGAGCAGTTCTTC. J is TRBJ2-1 and V is TRBV11-3; TRBD1 aligns across 9 bases. Germline values: CDR1 SGHNT, CDR2 YENEEA. The CDR3 covers 15 residues. V dropped 5 bases and J dropped 6; count of bases not matched to a gene: 8. The full variable domain, rest sourced from reference TRBV11-3 and TRBJ2-1, is EAGVVQSPRYKIIEKKQPVAFWCNPISGHNTLYWYLQNLGQGPELLIRYENEEAVDDSQLPKDRFSAERLKGVDSTLKIQPAELGDSAVYLCASSPRTGAGNEQFFGPGTRLTVL.

This clone has a handful of counts. The chain carries TRBV28 and TRBJ2-2, with 9 bases aligning to TRBD2. V was clipped by 2 bases and J by 3 bases; unmatched bases: 7. The germline gives CDR1 MDHEN, CDR2 SYDVKM. CDR3 size: 17 residues. The CDR3 is CASSLAPTSGYTGELFF. The CDR3 nucleotides are TGTGCCAGCAGTTTAGCCCCGACTAGCGGCTACACCGGGGAGCTGTTTTTT.

Concerning this clone itself: One end of the junction varies from germline; a read error may be responsible. V and J are TRBV19 and TRBJ2-7; TRBD1 matches 7 bases. Germline CDR1 reads LNHDA; CDR2 reads SQIVND (reference sequence). The CDR3 is 11 residues long. CDR3: CASNFDRAIIF. The CDR3 DNA is TGTGCCAGTAACTTCGACAGGGCTATAATCTTC.

CDR3 region: CASSSKWRGWMNTEAFF. Written as DNA, the CDR3 is TGTGCCAGCAGCTCTAAATGGCGGGGATGGATGAACACTGAAGCTTTCTTT. The V gene is TRBV7-2, the J gene TRBJ1-1; D is undetermined. This CDR3 has 17 amino acids. CDR1 is SGHTA and CDR2 is FQGNSA in the germline V gene. The V end lost 4 bases, the J end lost 0 bases, and 18 bases lay between the germline ends.

The genes are TRBV28 and TRBJ1-6; D uncertain. CDR3 length: 15 residues. The V and J ends lost 3 bases and 3 bases respectively, with 9 bases between them. Germline CDR1 MDHEN, CDR2 SYDVKM. CDR3 nucleotides: TGTGCCAGCAGTTTGAGGCAGAACTATAATTCACCCCTCCACTTT. This sequence encodes CASSLRQNYNSPLHF.

The CDR3 spells CASSLFWGANEKLFF. Here the CDR3 DNA reads TGTGCCAGCAGCTTATTCTGGGGGGCTAATGAAAAACTGTTTTTT. The chain is built from TRBV7-2 and TRBJ1-4, with D perhaps matching TRBD1 (5 bases). Trimming removed 2 bases from V and 3 bases from J, with 10 bases in between. Germline V lookup: CDR1 SGHTA, CDR2 FQGNSA. The length of the CDR3 is 15 residues. Full variable domain (rest looked up from reference TRBV7-2 and TRBJ1-4): GAGVSQSPSNKVTEKGKDVELRCDPISGHTALYWYRQSLGQGLEFLIYFQGNSAPDKSGLPSDRFSAERTGGSVSTLTIQRTQQEDSAVYLCASSLFWGANEKLFFGSGTQLSVL.

This chain joins TRBV19 and TRBJ2-7; D gene uncertain. Trimming stripped 4 bases from V and 3 bases from J, with 13 bases between. This CDR3 region has 14 residues. Germline V gene lookup returns CDR1 LNHDA and CDR2 SQIVND (reference sequence). The CDR3 bases are TGTGCCAGTAGTAAGTCTTTGTCATACTACGAGCAGTACTTC. The encoded protein is CASSKSLSYYEQYF.

The chain joins TRBV29-1 to TRBJ2-2; TRBD2 matches at 9 bases. CDR1 and CDR2 from the germline V gene are SQVTM and ANQGSEA. With 7 bases clipped from V and 5 bases from J, the junction kept 5 bases outside the gene matches. The CDR3 extends over 13 amino acids. For the CDR3, the DNA is TGCAGCGGCGCGGGGGGGCGGACCGGGGAGCTGTTTTTT. Protein: CSGAGGRTGELFF.

This chain uses TRBV7-8 with TRBJ1-4, with D perhaps matching TRBD1 (5 bases). Per germline, CDR1 SGHVS and CDR2 FQNEAQ. Trimming stripped 5 bases from V and 6 bases from J, with 16 bases between. This CDR3 spans 15 amino acids. The CDR3 DNA reads as TGTGCCAGCAGCCGCTCCGGGGGTTTAGATGAAAAACTGTTTTTT. This gives the protein CASSRSGGLDEKLFF.